The 30 T cell receptor beta chains below come from one sample, sequenced in a study of T cells in Graves' hyperthyroidism and ophthalmopathy. RNA transcripts yielded amplified TCR beta CDR3 regions. Primed by the HTBI set, a first-round RT-PCR was run on the TCR CDR3. TCRdb itself ran the multiplex PCR reads through MiXCR, one entry per CDR3 protein. The repertoire holds fewer than 700,000 distinct CDR3 sequences, with under 20% as singletons. Sample: blood. These receptors came from a woman in her late teens or twenties with Graves' ophthalmopathy.

In this sample, this clonotype turned up many times. J is TRBJ2-7 and V is TRBV10-2, with 9 bases matching TRBD1. CDR3 length: 12 residues. The germline V gene has CDR1 WSHSY and CDR2 SAAADI. V shed 8 bases, J shed 4 bases, and the junction held 3 bases outside the gene matches. CDR3 coding DNA: TGCGCCAGCCAGACAGGGGGTTACGAGCAGTACTTC. It is translated as CASQTGGYEQYF.

This clonotype is a singleton in its sample. A read error may explain this, as a much larger clone is one base away. The chain has TRBV24-1 and TRBJ2-3; 9 bases are shared with TRBD1. J gave up 2 bases and V 8 bases, and 10 bases lay outside the gene matches. Germline CDR1 is KGHDR and CDR2 is SFDVKD. The CDR3 length is 16 residues. In DNA form, the CDR3 reads TGTGCCACCAATGGACTCCGGGACAGGGACACAGATACGCAGTATTTT. It specifies CATNGLRDRDTDTQYF.

Details on this clonotype: Germline is not matched at one junction end, which may reflect a read error. This chain joins TRBV29-1 and TRBJ1-2; no definite D call. The germline CDR1 and CDR2 sequences are SQVTM and ANQGSEA. This CDR3 has 14 amino acids. CDR3 nucleotide sequence: TGCGGCGTTGAAGTGGCAGCTTCCACCTATGGCTACACCTTC. It codes for CGVEVAASTYGYTF.

A few counts support this clonotype. The chain carries TRBV12-3 or TRBV12-4 and TRBJ1-5; TRBD1 matches at 7 bases. Trimming took 6 bases from V and 4 from J; bases not matched to a gene: 9. The CDR3 totals 15 residues. The CDR3 DNA is TGTGCCAGCAGCCAACAGGGGCGAGGGAATCAGCCCCAGCATTTT. It yields the protein CASSQQGRGNQPQHF.

This clonotype was observed a few times. The chain has TRBV20-1 and TRBJ2-1, with TRBD2 identical over 9 bases. The germline V gene has CDR1 DFQATT and CDR2 SNEGSKA (reference sequence). Trimming removed 5 bases from V and 1 base from J; junction bases left unmatched: 6. The CDR3 sequence is 15 residues long. The CDR3 spells CSAPLAGGSYNEQFF. CDR3 nucleotides: TGCAGTGCTCCCTTGGCGGGGGGGTCCTACAATGAGCAGTTCTTC.

The V and J genes are TRBV20-1 and TRBJ1-2; 7 bases are a match to TRBD1. With V trimmed by 5 bases and J by 3 bases, 15 bases remained unmatched. CDR3 length: 16 residues. Germline V lookup: CDR1 DFQATT, CDR2 SNEGSKA (reference sequence). DNA of the CDR3: TGCAGTGCTCCGCGAGGAATAACCGGGACAGACTATGGCTACACCTTC. This sequence encodes CSAPRGITGTDYGYTF.

This clonotype has just a few counts. The chain couples TRBV4-1 to TRBJ2-3, with 9 bases that match TRBD2. Trimming cost V 4 bases and J 6 bases; bases outside gene matches: 8. In germline, CDR1 is MGHRA, CDR2 YSYEKL. CDR3 size: 15 residues. The CDR3 bases are TGCGCCAGCAGCCTTTTGGGCGGGGGGGCGGATACGCAGTATTTT. It encodes CASSLLGGGADTQYF.

This clonotype was detected only a few times. The chain couples TRBV15 to TRBJ2-1; D is unclear. Per germline, CDR1 LNHNV and CDR2 YYDKDF (reference sequence). This CDR3 is built from 14 residues. V shed 3 bases and J shed 1 base, with 7 bases lying between them. The CDR3 nucleotides read TGTGCCACCAGCAGCCTTGGGTCCTACAATGAGCAGTTCTTC. Translated: CATSSLGSYNEQFF.

This clonotype was detected ten times or more. This chain connects TRBV5-6 to TRBJ1-5; D is possibly TRBD1 (5 bases). Germline CDR1 and CDR2: SGHDT and YYEEEE. This CDR3 has 15 amino acids. The V gene lost 3 bases and the J gene lost 5 bases, with 15 bases spanning the gap. The CDR3 coding sequence is TGTGCCAGCAGCTCAGGGACGGATCAGTATCAGCCCCAGCATTTT. This sequence encodes CASSSGTDQYQPQHF.

Regarding this clonotype: Given a much more abundant clone one base away, this may be a read error. The genes are TRBV2 and TRBJ1-2; no firm D call. CDR3 length equals 15 residues. Germline CDR1 SNHLY, CDR2 FYNNEI. Trimming removed 4 bases from V and 7 bases from J, with 19 bases in between. CDR3 DNA: TGTGCCAGCAGTGTAGCGCCCGACGGTCGGGGTGGCTACACCTTC. Encoded protein: CASSVAPDGRGGYTF.

The V call is TRBV6-1, the J call TRBJ1-4; D gene unclear. CDR1 and CDR2 (germline): MNHNS, SASEGT. Trimming left V 7 bases short and J 2 bases short, with 11 bases between. This CDR3 is built from 14 residues. CDR3 sequence (DNA): TGTGCCAGCAATAAGGGTTCTACTAATGAAAAACTGTTTTTT. Translating gives CASNKGSTNEKLFF.

There are a few counts of this clonotype. The V gene is TRBV15, the J gene TRBJ2-7, with TRBD1 matching 10 bases. The germline gives CDR1 LNHNV, CDR2 YYDKDF (reference sequence). This CDR3 has 17 amino acids. V was pared by 4 bases and J by 2 bases, with 11 bases of the junction left unmatched. As DNA, the CDR3 is TGTGCCACCAGCAACGATTGGGGGACAGGGGCTGCCTACGAGCAGTACTTC. This translates into CATSNDWGTGAAYEQYF. Filled out from reference TRBV15 and TRBJ2-7, the complete variable domain reads DAMVIQNPRYQVTQFGKPVTLSCSQTLNHNVMYWYQQKSSQAPKLLFHYYDKDFNNEADTPDNFQSRRPNTSFCFLDIRSPGLGDTAMYLCATSNDWGTGAAYEQYFGPGTRLTVT.

With respect to this clonotype: The junction departs from the called germline gene at one end, perhaps through a read error. The chain uses TRBV5-6 and TRBJ1-1; 8 bases align to TRBD1. CDR3 length: 13 amino acids. Germline V gene data show CDR1 as SGHDT and CDR2 as YYEEEE. In DNA form, the CDR3 reads TGTGCCGGCAGCGTAGGAACAGGGGGGGAAGCTTTCTTT. Its translation is CAGSVGTGGEAFF.

The chain has TRBV20-1 and TRBJ1-1; D is uncertain. Trimming took off 5 bases at V and 0 bases at J, with 10 bases between the two ends. Germline loops: CDR1 DFQATT, CDR2 SNEGSKA (reference sequence). This CDR3 is 13 amino acids long. CDR3 sequence reads: CSAPNSMNTEAFF. The DNA of the CDR3 is TGCAGTGCTCCCAATTCCATGAACACTGAAGCTTTCTTT.

The chain joins TRBV5-4 to TRBJ1-4, with D tentatively TRBD1 (5 bases). Germline loops: CDR1 SGHNT, CDR2 YYREEE (reference sequence). The CDR3 is 14 residues long. V was clipped by 0 bases and J by 7 bases, with 10 bases between them. CDR3 protein: CASSLGGKGEKLFF. The CDR3 DNA reads TGTGCCAGCAGCTTGGGGGGGAAGGGTGAAAAACTGTTTTTT.

This clonotype has a count of ten or more. V and J are TRBV28 and TRBJ1-5; no firm D call. The CDR3 has 14 residues. CDR1 and CDR2 (germline): MDHEN, SYDVKM. V lost 3 bases to trimming and J lost 5 bases, with 11 bases between them. In nucleotides, the CDR3 is TGTGCCAGCAGTTTGGTGGAAGGTTATCAGCCCCAGCATTTT. Its translation: CASSLVEGYQPQHF.

This rearrangement joins TRBV6-2 or TRBV6-3 to TRBJ2-2; a possible D gene is TRBD2 (5 bases). Germline lookup yields CDR1 MNHEY and CDR2 SVGEGT. The CDR3 runs to 15 residues. The V and J ends lost 0 bases and 4 bases respectively, with 9 bases between them. CDR3 nucleotide sequence: TGTGCCAGCAGTTACTCGAGAGGGTTCACCGGGGAGCTGTTTTTT. It encodes CASSYSRGFTGELFF.

The table lists this clonotype with many counts. The chain's CDR3 is CAWRYSQRVEFTEAFF. The CDR3 nucleotides read TGTGCCTGGAGGTATTCTCAGAGGGTGGAGTTCACTGAAGCTTTCTTT. The V and J genes are TRBV30 and TRBJ1-1; D is uncertain. V lost 3 bases and J 4 bases, leaving 21 bases between the germline ends. The germline CDR1 and CDR2 sequences are GTSNPN and SVGIG (reference sequence). There are 16 residues in the CDR3. Looking up the rest from reference TRBV30 and TRBJ1-1 gives the full variable domain: SQTIHQWPATLVQPVGSPLSLECTVEGTSNPNLYWYRQAAGRGLQLLFYSVGIGQISSEVPQNLSASRPQDRQFILSSKKLLLSDSGFYLCAWRYSQRVEFTEAFFGQGTRLTVV.

The CDR3 DNA reads TGTGCCAGTAGTTTGGACTCCTGGAATTCACCCCTCCACTTT. Translation gives CASSLDSWNSPLHF. The chain joins TRBV19 to TRBJ1-6; D gene unclear. The CDR3 contains 14 residues. V lost 5 bases to trimming and J lost 7 bases, with 12 bases between them. Germline V CDR1 and CDR2: LNHDA, SQIVND (reference sequence).

This clonotype was observed a few times. This sequence joins TRBV6-1 and TRBJ1-2; no clear D. This CDR3 is built from 15 residues. Germline V CDR1 and CDR2: MNHNS, SASEGT. V lost 1 base and J lost 1, with 10 bases in between. CDR3 bases: TGTGCCAGCAGTGAAGAAAAAGGTTATAACTATGGCTACACCTTC. Protein product: CASSEEKGYNYGYTF.

V gene TRBV15 combines with J gene TRBJ1-2; D gene ambiguous. The CDR3 has 16 residues. The V and J ends lost 5 bases and 0 bases respectively, with 16 bases between them. Germline CDR1 LNHNV, CDR2 YYDKDF (reference sequence). As DNA, the CDR3 is TGTGCCACCAGCGGAGGAGCAGGAGACCCTAACTATGGCTACACCTTC. Protein sequence: CATSGGAGDPNYGYTF.

This clonotype was detected only a few times. The chain carries TRBV7-9 and TRBJ2-5, with TRBD2 matching over 10 bases. This CDR3 has 15 residues. Trimming took 7 bases from V and 1 from J; bases not matched to a gene: 6. Per the germline V gene, CDR1 is SEHNR and CDR2 is FQNEAQ (reference sequence). The chain's CDR3 is CASIPSGRPQETQYF. As DNA, the CDR3 is TGTGCCAGCATCCCTAGCGGGAGACCCCAAGAGACCCAGTACTTC.

Only a few counts were recorded for this clonotype. The V gene is TRBV4-1, the J gene TRBJ1-2, with D possibly TRBD1 on 6 matching bases. The V end lost 3 bases, the J end lost 8 bases, and 19 bases lay between the germline ends. CDR3 length: 15 residues. Per germline, CDR1 MGHRA and CDR2 YSYEKL. CDR3 region: CASSQGGGGGEGYTF. The CDR3 bases are TGCGCCAGCAGCCAGGGGGGTGGGGGCGGAGAGGGCTACACCTTC.

This clonotype was found a few times. The chain links TRBV20-1 to TRBJ2-2; 8 nucleotides agree with TRBD2. The CDR3 totals 15 residues. Trimming removed 4 bases from V and 3 bases from J; junction bases left unmatched: 7. Germline values: CDR1 DFQATT, CDR2 SNEGSKA (reference sequence). DNA for the CDR3: TGCAGTGCTATCCAGCGGGAGCTTTACACCGGGGAGCTGTTTTTT. Residues: CSAIQRELYTGELFF.

This clonotype was counted many times. The chain carries TRBV30 and TRBJ1-1; TRBD1 is a possible D gene (5 bases). CDR1 is GTSNPN, CDR2 SVGIG, per germline (reference sequence). This CDR3 contains 12 residues. The CDR3 DNA reads TGTGCGGCGGGACGGCAACAAACTGAAGCTTTCTTT. Its protein is CAAGRQQTEAFF.

As regards this clonotype: This may come from a read error, since a much larger clone is one base off. The chain joins TRBV6-1 to TRBJ2-3; no firm D call. The V and J ends lost 0 bases and 5 bases respectively, with 15 bases between them. The CDR3 runs 16 residues. In germline, CDR1 is MNHNS, CDR2 SASEGT. Here the CDR3 reads CASSEALVHSLDTQYF. The CDR3 nucleotides read TGTGCCAGCAGTGAAGCGCTTGTCCACAGCTTAGATACGCAGTATTTT.

This clonotype was recorded at least ten times. The rearrangement joins TRBV20-1 to TRBJ2-4, with D maybe TRBD1 (5 bases). The V end lost 2 bases, the J end lost 6 bases, and 8 bases lay between the germline ends. The germline V gene has CDR1 DFQATT and CDR2 SNEGSKA (reference sequence). This CDR3 is 12 amino acids long. The CDR3 DNA reads TGCAGTGCTAGACTCACAGGAAACATTCAGTACTTC. Translation: CSARLTGNIQYF.

A few counts support this clonotype. CDR3 loop: CASSPSEGLSNQPQHF. The DNA for the CDR3 is TGTGCCAGTAGCCCCAGTGAAGGGCTTAGCAATCAGCCCCAGCATTTT. V usage is TRBV19 and J usage is TRBJ1-5, with D unresolved. CDR1 and CDR2 from the germline V gene are LNHDA and SQIVND (reference sequence). The CDR3 totals 16 residues. Trimming removed 6 bases at V and 0 bases at J, with 15 bases between.

This clonotype was observed a few times. The chain carries TRBV9 and TRBJ2-7, with D possibly matching TRBD1 (6 bases). V was shortened by 4 bases and J by 2 bases, with 19 bases between the two germline ends. Per the germline V gene, CDR1 is SGDLS and CDR2 is YYNGEE. This CDR3 region has 16 residues. In DNA, the CDR3 is TGTGCCAGCAGCCCTTTCAGTGGGGGCACCACCTACGAGCAGTACTTC. The encoded protein is CASSPFSGGTTYEQYF.

This clonotype was recorded at least ten times. The chain combines TRBV20-1 with TRBJ2-7, with D perhaps matching TRBD1 (6 bases). Germline V gene lookup returns CDR1 DFQATT and CDR2 SNEGSKA (reference sequence). Trimming removed 4 bases at V and 0 bases at J, with 10 bases between. The CDR3 length is 13 residues. The CDR3 DNA sequence: TGCAGTGCTACAGGGGCGAGCTCCTACGAGCAGTACTTC. Its translation: CSATGASSYEQYF.